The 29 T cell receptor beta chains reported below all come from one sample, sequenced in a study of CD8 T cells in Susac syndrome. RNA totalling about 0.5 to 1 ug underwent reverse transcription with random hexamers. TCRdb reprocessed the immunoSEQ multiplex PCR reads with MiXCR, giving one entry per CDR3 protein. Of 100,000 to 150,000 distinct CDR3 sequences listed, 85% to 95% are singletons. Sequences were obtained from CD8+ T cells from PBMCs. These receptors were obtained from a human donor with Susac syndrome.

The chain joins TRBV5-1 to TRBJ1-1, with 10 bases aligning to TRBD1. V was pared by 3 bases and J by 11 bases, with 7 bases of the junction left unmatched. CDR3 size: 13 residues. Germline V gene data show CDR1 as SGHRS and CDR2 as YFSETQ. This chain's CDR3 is CASSSGTGAVAFF. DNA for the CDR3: TGCGCCAGCAGCTCAGGGACAGGGGCCGTTGCTTTCTTT. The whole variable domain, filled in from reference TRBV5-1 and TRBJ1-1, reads KAGVTQTPRYLIKTRGQQVTLSCSPISGHRSVSWYQQTPGQGLQFLFEYFSETQRNKGNFPGRFSGRQFSNSRSEMNVSTLELGDSALYLCASSSGTGAVAFFGQGTRLTVV.

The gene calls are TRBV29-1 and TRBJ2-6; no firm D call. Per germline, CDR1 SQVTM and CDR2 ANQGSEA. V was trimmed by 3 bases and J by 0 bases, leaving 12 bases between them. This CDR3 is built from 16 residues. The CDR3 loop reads CSVEIWSNSGANVLTF. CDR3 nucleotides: TGCAGCGTTGAGATTTGGTCCAACTCTGGGGCCAACGTCCTGACTTTC. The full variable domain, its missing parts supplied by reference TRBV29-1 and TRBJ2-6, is SAVISQKPSRDICQRGTSLTIQCQVDSQVTMMFWYRQQPGQSLTLIATANQGSEATYESGFVIDKFPISRPNLTFSTLTVSNMSPEDSSIYLCSVEIWSNSGANVLTFGAGSRLTVL.

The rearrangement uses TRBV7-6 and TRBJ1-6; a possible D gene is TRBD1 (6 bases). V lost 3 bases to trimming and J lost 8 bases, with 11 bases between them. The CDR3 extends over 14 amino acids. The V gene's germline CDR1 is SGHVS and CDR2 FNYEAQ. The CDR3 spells CASSLQGSDSPLHF. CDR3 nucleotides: TGTGCCAGCAGCTTGCAGGGGTCGGATTCACCCCTCCACTTT. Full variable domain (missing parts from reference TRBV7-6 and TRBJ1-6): GAGVSQSPRYKVTKRGQDVALRCDPISGHVSLYWYRQALGQGPEFLTYFNYEAQQDKSGLPNDRFSAERPEGSISTLTIQRTEQRDSAMYRCASSLQGSDSPLHFGNGTRLTVT.

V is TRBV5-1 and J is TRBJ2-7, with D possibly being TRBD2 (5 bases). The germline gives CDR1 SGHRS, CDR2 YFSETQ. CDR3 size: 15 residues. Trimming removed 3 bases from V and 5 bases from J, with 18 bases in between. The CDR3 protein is CASSSSSNESDEQYF. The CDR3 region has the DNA TGCGCCAGCAGCTCCTCTAGCAATGAATCTGACGAGCAGTACTTC.

This CDR3 is CAWWDGSSYNSPLHF. The CDR3 DNA sequence: TGTGCCTGGTGGGACGGTAGCTCCTATAATTCACCCCTCCACTTT. The rearrangement uses TRBV30 and TRBJ1-6; possible D gene TRBD1, 5 bases. Deletions cut 5 bases from V and 0 bases from J, with 11 bases between. This CDR3 has 15 amino acids. CDR1 is GTSNPN, CDR2 SVGIG, per germline (reference sequence). Based on the CDR3 plus reference TRBV30 and TRBJ1-6, the full variable domain is SQTIHQWPATLVQPVGSPLSLECTVEGTSNPNLYWYRQAAGRGLQLLFYSVGIGQISSEVPQNLSASRPQDRQFILSSKKLLLSDSGFYLCAWWDGSSYNSPLHFGNGTRLTVT.

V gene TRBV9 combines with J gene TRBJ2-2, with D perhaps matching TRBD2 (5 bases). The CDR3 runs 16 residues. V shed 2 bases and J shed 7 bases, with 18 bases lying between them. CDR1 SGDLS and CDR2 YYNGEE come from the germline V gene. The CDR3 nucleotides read TGTGCCAGCAGCGTCGGAGGAAGGGTATATGACGGGGAGCTGTTTTTT. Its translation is CASSVGGRVYDGELFF. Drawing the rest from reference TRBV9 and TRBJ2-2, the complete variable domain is DSGVTQTPKHLITATGQRVTLRCSPRSGDLSVYWYQQSLDQGLQFLIQYYNGEERAKGNILERFSAQQFPDLHSELNLSSLELGDSALYFCASSVGGRVYDGELFFGEGSRLTVL.

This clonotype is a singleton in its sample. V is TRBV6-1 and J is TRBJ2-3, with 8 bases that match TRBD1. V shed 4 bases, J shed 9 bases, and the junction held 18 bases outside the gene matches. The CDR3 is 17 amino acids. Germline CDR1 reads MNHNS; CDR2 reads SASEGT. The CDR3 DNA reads TGTGCCAGCAGTGGAGGATACCCATACCTCAGGACAGGGACGCAGTATTTT. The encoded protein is CASSGGYPYLRTGTQYF.

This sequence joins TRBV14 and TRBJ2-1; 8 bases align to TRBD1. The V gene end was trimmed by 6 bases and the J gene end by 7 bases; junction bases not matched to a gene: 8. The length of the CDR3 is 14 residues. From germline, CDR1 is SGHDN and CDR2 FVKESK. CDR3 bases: TGTGCCAGCAGAGGGACAGGTTCCCCAAATGAGCAGTTCTTC. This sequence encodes CASRGTGSPNEQFF.

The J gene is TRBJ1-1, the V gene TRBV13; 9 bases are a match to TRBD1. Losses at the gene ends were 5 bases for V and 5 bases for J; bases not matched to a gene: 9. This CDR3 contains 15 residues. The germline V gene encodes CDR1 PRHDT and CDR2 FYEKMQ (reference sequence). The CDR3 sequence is CASSALQGAGTEAFF. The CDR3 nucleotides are TGTGCCAGCAGCGCCCTACAGGGGGCAGGGACTGAAGCTTTCTTT. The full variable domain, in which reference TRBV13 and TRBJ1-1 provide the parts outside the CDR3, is AAGVIQSPRHLIKEKRETATLKCYPIPRHDTVYWYQQGPGQDPQFLISFYEKMQSDKGSIPDRFSAQQFSDYHSELNMSSLELGDSALYFCASSALQGAGTEAFFGQGTRLTVV.

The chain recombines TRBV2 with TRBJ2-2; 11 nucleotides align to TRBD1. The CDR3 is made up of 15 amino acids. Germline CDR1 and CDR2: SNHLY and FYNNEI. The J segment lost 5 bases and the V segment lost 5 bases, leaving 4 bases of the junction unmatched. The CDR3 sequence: CASSRGQGGTGELFF. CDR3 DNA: TGTGCCAGCAGTCGGGGACAGGGGGGTACCGGGGAGCTGTTTTTT.

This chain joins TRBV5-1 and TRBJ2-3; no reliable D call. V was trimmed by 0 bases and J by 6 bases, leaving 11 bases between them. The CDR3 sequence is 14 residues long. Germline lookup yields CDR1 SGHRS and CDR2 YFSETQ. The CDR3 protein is CASSLGAVPDTQYF. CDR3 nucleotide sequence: TGCGCCAGCAGCTTGGGGGCTGTACCGGATACGCAGTATTTT.

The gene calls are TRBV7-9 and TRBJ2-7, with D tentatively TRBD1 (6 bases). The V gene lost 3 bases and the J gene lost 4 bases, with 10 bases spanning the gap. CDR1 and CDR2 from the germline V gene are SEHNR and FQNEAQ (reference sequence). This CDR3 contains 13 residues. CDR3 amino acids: CASSFHRVYEQYF. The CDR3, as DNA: TGTGCCAGCAGCTTCCACAGGGTTTACGAGCAGTACTTC.

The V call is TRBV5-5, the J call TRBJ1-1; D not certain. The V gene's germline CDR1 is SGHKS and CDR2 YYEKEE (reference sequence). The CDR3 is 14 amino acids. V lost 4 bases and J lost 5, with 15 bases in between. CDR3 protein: CASSLKERWTEAFF. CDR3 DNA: TGTGCCAGCAGCCTTAAAGAACGGTGGACTGAAGCTTTCTTT.

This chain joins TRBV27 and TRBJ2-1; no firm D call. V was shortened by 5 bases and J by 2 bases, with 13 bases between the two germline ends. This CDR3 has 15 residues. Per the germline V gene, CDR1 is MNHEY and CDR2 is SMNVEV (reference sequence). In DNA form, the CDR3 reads TGTGCCAGCAGTATCACAAACGGCCCCTACAATGAGCAGTTCTTC. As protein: CASSITNGPYNEQFF.

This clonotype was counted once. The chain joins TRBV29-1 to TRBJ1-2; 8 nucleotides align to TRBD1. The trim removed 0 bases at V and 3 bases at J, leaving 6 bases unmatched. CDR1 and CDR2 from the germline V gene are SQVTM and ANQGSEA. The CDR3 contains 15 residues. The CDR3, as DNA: TGCAGCGTTGAAGATATCCCAGGGGGCGACTATGGCTACACCTTC. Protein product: CSVEDIPGGDYGYTF. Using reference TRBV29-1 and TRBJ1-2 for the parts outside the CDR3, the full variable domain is SAVISQKPSRDICQRGTSLTIQCQVDSQVTMMFWYRQQPGQSLTLIATANQGSEATYESGFVIDKFPISRPNLTFSTLTVSNMSPEDSSIYLCSVEDIPGGDYGYTFGSGTRLTVV.

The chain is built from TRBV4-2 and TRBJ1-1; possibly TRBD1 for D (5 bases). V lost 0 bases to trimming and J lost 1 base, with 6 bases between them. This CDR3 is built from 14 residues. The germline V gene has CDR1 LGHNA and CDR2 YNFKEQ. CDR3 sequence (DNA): TGTGCCAGCAGCCAAGAAGGGGAGAACACTGAAGCTTTCTTT. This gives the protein CASSQEGENTEAFF.

The CDR3: CASSLSDFSTNEKLFF. The CDR3 region has the DNA TGTGCCAGCAGCTTATCAGATTTTTCAACTAATGAAAAACTGTTTTTT. The genes are TRBV7-9 and TRBJ1-4; no reliable D call. The CDR3 runs to 16 residues. The ends were cut back, 2 bases at V and 0 bases at J, with 10 bases in the middle. From germline, CDR1 is SEHNR and CDR2 FQNEAQ (reference sequence). Full variable domain (missing parts from reference TRBV7-9 and TRBJ1-4): DTGVSQNPRHKITKRGQNVTFRCDPISEHNRLYWYRQTLGQGPEFLTYFQNEAQLEKSRLLSDRFSAERPKGSFSTLEIQRTEQGDSAMYLCASSLSDFSTNEKLFFGSGTQLSVL.

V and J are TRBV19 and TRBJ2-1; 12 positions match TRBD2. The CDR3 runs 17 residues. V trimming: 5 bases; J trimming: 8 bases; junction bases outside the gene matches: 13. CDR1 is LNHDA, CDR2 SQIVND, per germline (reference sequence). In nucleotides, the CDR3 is TGTGCCAGTAGTCCTATGGGCCTAGCGGGGGGGCGCGATGAGCAGTTCTTC. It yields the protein CASSPMGLAGGRDEQFF.

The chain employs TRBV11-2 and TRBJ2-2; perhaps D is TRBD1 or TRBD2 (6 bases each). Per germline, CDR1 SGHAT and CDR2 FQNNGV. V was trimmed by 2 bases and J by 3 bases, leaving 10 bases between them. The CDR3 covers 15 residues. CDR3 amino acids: CASSLRGEYTGELFF. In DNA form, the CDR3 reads TGTGCCAGCAGCTTAAGGGGGGAGTACACCGGGGAGCTGTTTTTT.

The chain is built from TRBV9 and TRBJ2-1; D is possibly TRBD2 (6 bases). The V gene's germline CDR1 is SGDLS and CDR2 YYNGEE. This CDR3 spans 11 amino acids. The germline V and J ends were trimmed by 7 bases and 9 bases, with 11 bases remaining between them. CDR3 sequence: CASGGSFEQFF. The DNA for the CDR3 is TGTGCCAGCGGGGGGAGTTTTGAGCAGTTCTTC.

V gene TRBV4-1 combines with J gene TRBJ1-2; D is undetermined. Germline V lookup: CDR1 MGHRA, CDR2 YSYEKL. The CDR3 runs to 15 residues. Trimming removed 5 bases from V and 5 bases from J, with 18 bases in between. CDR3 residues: CASSSGPVAQYGYTF. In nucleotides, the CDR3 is TGCGCCAGCAGCTCCGGGCCAGTCGCCCAGTATGGCTACACCTTC.

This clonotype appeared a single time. The CDR3 DNA sequence: TGTGCCAGCAGCTTATTGTGGCGGGGGTTGGGCCAAGAGACCCAGTACTTC. Encoded protein: CASSLLWRGLGQETQYF. This sequence joins TRBV7-9 and TRBJ2-5; TRBD2 aligns across 7 bases. CDR3 length equals 17 residues. Per germline, CDR1 SEHNR and CDR2 FQNEAQ (reference sequence). Losses at the gene ends were 2 bases for V and 1 base for J; bases not matched to a gene: 10. The full variable domain, completed using reference TRBV7-9 and TRBJ2-5, is DTGVSQNPRHKITKRGQNVTFRCDPISEHNRLYWYRQTLGQGPEFLTYFQNEAQLEKSRLLSDRFSAERPKGSFSTLEIQRTEQGDSAMYLCASSLLWRGLGQETQYFGPGTRLLVL.

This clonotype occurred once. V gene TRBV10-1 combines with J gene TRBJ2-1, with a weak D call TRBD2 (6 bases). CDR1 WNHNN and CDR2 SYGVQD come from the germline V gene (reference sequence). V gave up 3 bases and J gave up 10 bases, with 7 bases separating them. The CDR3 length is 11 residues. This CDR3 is CASSDAGEQFF. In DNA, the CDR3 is TGCGCCAGCAGTGACGCGGGGGAGCAGTTCTTC.

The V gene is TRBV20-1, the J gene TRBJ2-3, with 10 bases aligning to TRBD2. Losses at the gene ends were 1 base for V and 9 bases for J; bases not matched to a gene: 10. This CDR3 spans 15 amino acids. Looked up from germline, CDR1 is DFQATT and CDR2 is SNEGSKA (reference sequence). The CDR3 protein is CSARAAGLAAGTQYF. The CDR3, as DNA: TGCAGTGCTAGAGCGGCTGGACTAGCGGCTGGGACGCAGTATTTT.

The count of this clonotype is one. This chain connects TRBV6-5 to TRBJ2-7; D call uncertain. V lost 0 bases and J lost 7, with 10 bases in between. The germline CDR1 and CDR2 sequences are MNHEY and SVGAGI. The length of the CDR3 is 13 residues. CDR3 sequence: CASSYSKSREQYF. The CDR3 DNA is TGTGCCAGCAGTTACTCGAAGTCGCGGGAGCAGTACTTC.

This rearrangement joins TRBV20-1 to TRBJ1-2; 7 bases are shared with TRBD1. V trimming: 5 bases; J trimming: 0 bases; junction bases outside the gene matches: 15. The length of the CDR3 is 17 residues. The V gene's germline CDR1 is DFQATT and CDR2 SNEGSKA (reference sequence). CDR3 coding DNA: TGCAGTGCTCAAAGTCCGGACAGGAAAGGGACTAACTATGGCTACACCTTC. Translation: CSAQSPDRKGTNYGYTF.

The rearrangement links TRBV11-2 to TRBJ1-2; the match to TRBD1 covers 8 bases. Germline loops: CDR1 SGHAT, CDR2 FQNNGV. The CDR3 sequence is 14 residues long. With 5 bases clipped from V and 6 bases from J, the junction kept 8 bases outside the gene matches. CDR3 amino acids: CASSPPHRGDGYTF. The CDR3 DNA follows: TGTGCCAGCAGCCCCCCCCACAGGGGGGATGGCTACACCTTC. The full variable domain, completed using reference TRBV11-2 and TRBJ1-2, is EAGVAQSPRYKIIEKRQSVAFWCNPISGHATLYWYQQILGQGPKLLIQFQNNGVVDDSQLPKDRFSAERLKGVDSTLKIQPAKLEDSAVYLCASSPPHRGDGYTFGSGTRLTVV.

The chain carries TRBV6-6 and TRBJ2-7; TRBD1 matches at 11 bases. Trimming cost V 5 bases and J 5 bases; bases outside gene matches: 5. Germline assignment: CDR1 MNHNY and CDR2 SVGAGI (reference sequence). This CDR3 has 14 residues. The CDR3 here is CASSVWTGGDEQYF. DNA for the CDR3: TGTGCCAGCAGTGTCTGGACAGGGGGCGACGAGCAGTACTTC.

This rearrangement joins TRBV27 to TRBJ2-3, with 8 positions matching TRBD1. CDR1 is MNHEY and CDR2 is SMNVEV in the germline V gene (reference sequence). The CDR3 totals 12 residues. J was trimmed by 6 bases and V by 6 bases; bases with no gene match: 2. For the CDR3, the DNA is TGTGCCAGCAGAACAGGGGGGGATACGCAGTATTTT. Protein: CASRTGGDTQYF.